Listed below are T cell receptor beta chains from one sample, sequenced in a study of vaccination effects on CD4 cells after COVID-19. Data came from immunoSEQ multiplex PCR; TCRdb stores just in-frame clones and leaves some out. The repertoire holds about 74,000 clones, approximately 71% seen once, with over 2% in the top ten. Antigens of these TCRs are unknown. Sequenced here: CD4+ T cells from PBMCs cultured without peptide, sampled before COVID-19 vaccination. The receptors here all came from a human donor who received a COVID-19 vaccine. CDR3s include the opening cysteine and the closing phenylalanine or tryptophan. A D gene is named only where the DNA matches it firmly. Size is omitted from some rows. Given values are once, few, many or a class for expanded clones.

cdr3_length,j_call,d_call,v_call,clone_size,cdr3_nt,cdr3_aa
13,TRBJ1-5,TRBD1,TRBV2,-,TGTGCCAGCATGGGACAGGCCAATCAGCCCCAGCATTTT,CASMGQANQPQHF
17,TRBJ2-3,-,TRBV7-2,-,TGTGCCAGCAGCTTAGCCGCCGGGGCTCGGGGCACAGATACGCAGTATTTT,CASSLAAGARGTDTQYF
14,TRBJ1-1,TRBD1,TRBV4-1,-,TGCGCCAGCAGCCAGGGACAGGGCAGCACTGAAGCTTTCTTT,CASSQGQGSTEAFF
14,TRBJ1-2,-,TRBV7-9,few,TGTGCCAGCAGCATTCCCCACAGGGAGGATGGCTACACCTTC,CASSIPHREDGYTF
12,TRBJ1-1,-,TRBV10-3,-,TGTGCCACCTCCGCGGGGGTTCCTGAAGCTTTCTTT,CATSAGVPEAFF
14,TRBJ1-2,-,TRBV11-2,-,TGTGCCAGCAGCTTAGTTGTACAGGGCTATGGCTACACCTTC,CASSLVVQGYGYTF
19,TRBJ2-2,-,TRBV4-3,-,TGCGCCAGCGGCAAATTTGATGCGACTTGGGGTGGCGGCACCGGGGAGCTGTTTTTT,CASGKFDATWGGGTGELFF
19,TRBJ2-3,TRBD1,TRBV6-1,-,TGTGCCAGCAGTGAAGCGCTCATCGCCGGGACAGGGAGGGCAGATACGCAGTATTTT,CASSEALIAGTGRADTQYF
16,TRBJ1-5,-,TRBV21-1,-,TGTGCCAGCAGCAAAGTTTTCGAGACAGATAATCAGCCCCAGCATTTT,CASSKVFETDNQPQHF
12,TRBJ1-2,-,TRBV19,-,TGTGCCAGTAGTACCCACTTAGAAGGCTACACCTTC,CASSTHLEGYTF
16,TRBJ1-1,-,TRBV7-9,-,TGTGCCAGCAGCTTACCTTCTCAGGGCCTGAGCACTGAAGCTTTCTTT,CASSLPSQGLSTEAFF
14,TRBJ2-2,TRBD1,TRBV5-6,-,TGTGCCAGCAGCCGAGACAGGGACACCGGGGAGCTGTTTTTT,CASSRDRDTGELFF
13,TRBJ2-4,-,TRBV12-3/TRBV12-4,once,TGTGCCAGCAGTACAAAGGCAGAAAACATTCAGTACTTC,CASSTKAENIQYF
17,TRBJ2-2,-,TRBV7-3,-,TGTGCCAGCAGCTTAATTGCAGGGGACGCGAACACCGGGGAGCTGTTTTTT,CASSLIAGDANTGELFF
14,TRBJ1-5,-,TRBV24-1,-,TGTGCCACCAGTGCGTCCCCCGGGAGGCAGCCCCAGCATTTT,CATSASPGRQPQHF
18,TRBJ1-4,-,TRBV6-1,-,TGTGCCAGCAGTGTAGGGTGGGGTTACCCTGCAACTAATGAAAAACTGTTTTTT,CASSVGWGYPATNEKLFF
13,TRBJ2-1,TRBD1,TRBV19,few,TGTGCCACCCTGGACAGGGGGAGTAATGAGCAGTTCTTC,CATLDRGSNEQFF
14,TRBJ2-2,-,TRBV20-1,-,TGCAGTGCTAGTCTCGGTGGGACCACCGGGGAGCTGTTTTTT,CSASLGGTTGELFF
14,TRBJ1-1,-,TRBV9,-,TGTGCCAGCAGCCACAGGGATGGGAACACTGAAGCTTTCTTT,CASSHRDGNTEAFF
18,TRBJ2-1,TRBD1,TRBV14,-,TGTGCCAGCAGCCGCGGCCGGGACAGGGGAGGTTCCTACAATGAGCAGTTCTTC,CASSRGRDRGGSYNEQFF
18,TRBJ2-3,TRBD2,TRBV10-3,-,TGTGCCATCAGTGAGTCGAGTGCGGGGGGTTCTAGCACAGATACGCAGTATTTT,CAISESSAGGSSTDTQYF
17,TRBJ1-2,-,TRBV13,-,TGTGCCAGCAGCTTAAAGTCCGAATTTTACAGACACTATGGCTACACCTTC,CASSLKSEFYRHYGYTF
12,TRBJ2-3,-,TRBV2,few,TGTGCCAGCTCGCGACCAAGGGATACGCAGTATTTT,CASSRPRDTQYF